This T cell receptor beta chain was retrieved from a study of identical twins. General study results and limits: Twin-shared out-of-frame alpha sequences showed excess low generation probability.

Only healthy Caucasians were included as donors. After template switching added a universal primer site, the resulting cDNA carried unique molecular identifiers. TCRdb re-derived calls from the 5' RACE reads in MiXCR, one entry per CDR3 protein. Of 1.5 million or so distinct CDR3 sequences listed, under 35% are singletons. This clonotype was counted between two and nine times. Its specificity is unknown. V lost 1 base and J lost 6, with 14 bases in between. The CDR3 covers 15 residues. CDR1 and CDR2 (germline): SGHAT, FQNNGV. V and J are TRBV11-2 and TRBJ2-3; possible D gene TRBD1, 5 bases. The receptor was derived from a newborn girl in good health. The sample consisted of cord blood. The chain's CDR3 is CASSLVSRQGDTQYF. The CDR3, as DNA: TGTGCCAGCAGCTTAGTAAGCCGCCAGGGTGATACGCAGTATTTT.